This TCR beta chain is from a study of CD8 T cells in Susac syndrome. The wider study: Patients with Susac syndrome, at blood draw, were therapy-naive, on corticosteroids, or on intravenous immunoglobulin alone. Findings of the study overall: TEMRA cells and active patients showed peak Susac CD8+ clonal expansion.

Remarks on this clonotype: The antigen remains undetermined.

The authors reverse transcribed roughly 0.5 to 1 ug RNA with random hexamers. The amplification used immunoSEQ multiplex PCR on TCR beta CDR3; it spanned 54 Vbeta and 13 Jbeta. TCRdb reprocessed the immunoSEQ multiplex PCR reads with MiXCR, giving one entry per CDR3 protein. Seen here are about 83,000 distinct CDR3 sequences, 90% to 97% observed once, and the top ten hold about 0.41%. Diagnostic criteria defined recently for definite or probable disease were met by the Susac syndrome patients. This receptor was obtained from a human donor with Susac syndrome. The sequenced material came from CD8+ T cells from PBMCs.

This CDR3 is CASSEGQSTDTQYF. In DNA, the CDR3 is TGTGCCAGCAGTGAAGGTCAGAGCACAGATACGCAGTATTTT. V and J are TRBV25-1 and TRBJ2-3, with D hard to call. The V and J ends lost 2 bases and 0 bases respectively, with 6 bases between them. Germline loops: CDR1 MGHDK, CDR2 SYGVNS. The CDR3 totals 14 residues.